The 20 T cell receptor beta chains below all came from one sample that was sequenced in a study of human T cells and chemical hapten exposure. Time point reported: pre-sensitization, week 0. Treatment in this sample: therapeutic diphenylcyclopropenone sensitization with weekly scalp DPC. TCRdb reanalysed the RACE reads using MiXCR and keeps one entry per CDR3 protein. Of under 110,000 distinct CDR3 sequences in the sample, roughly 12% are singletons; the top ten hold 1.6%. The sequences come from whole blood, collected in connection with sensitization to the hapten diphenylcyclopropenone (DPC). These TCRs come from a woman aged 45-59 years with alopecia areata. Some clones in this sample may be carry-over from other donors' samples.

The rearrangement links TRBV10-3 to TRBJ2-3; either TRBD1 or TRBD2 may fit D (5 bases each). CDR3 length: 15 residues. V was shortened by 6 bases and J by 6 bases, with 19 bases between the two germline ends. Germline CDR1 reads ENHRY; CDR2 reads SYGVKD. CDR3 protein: CAIRAGTDIGDTQYF. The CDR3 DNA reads TGTGCCATCAGGGCCGGGACCGACATAGGGGATACGCAGTATTTT.

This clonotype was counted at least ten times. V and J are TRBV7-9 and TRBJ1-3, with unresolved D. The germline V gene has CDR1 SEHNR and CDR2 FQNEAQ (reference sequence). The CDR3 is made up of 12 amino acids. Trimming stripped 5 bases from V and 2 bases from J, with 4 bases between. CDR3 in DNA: TGTGCCAGCAGCGTTACTGGAAACACCATATATTTT. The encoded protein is CASSVTGNTIYF.

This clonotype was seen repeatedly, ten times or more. CDR3 loop: CASSRTDRVRIGANVLTF. In DNA, the CDR3 is TGTGCCAGCAGCCGGACCGACAGGGTCAGGATTGGGGCCAACGTCCTGACTTTC. The J gene is TRBJ2-6, the V gene TRBV6-5; TRBD1 aligns across 7 bases. The CDR3 is 18 amino acids. CDR1 MNHEY and CDR2 SVGAGI come from the germline V gene. J gave up 3 bases and V 6 bases, and 14 bases lay outside the gene matches.

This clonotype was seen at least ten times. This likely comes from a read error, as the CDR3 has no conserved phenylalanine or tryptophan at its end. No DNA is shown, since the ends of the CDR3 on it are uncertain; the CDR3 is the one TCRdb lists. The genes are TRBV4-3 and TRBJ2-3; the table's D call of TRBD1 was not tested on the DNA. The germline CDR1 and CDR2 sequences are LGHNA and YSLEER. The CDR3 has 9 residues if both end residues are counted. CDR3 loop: CASSQGTRG.

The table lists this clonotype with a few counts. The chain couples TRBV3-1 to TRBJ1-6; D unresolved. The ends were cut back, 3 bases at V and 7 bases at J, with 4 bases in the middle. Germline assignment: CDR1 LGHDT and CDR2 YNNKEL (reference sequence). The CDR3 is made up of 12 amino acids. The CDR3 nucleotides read TGTGCCAGCAGCCAGCAGAATTCACCCCTCCACTTT. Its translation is CASSQQNSPLHF. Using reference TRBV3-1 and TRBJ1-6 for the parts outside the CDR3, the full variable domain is DTAVSQTPKYLVTQMGNDKSIKCEQNLGHDTMYWYKQDSKKFLKIMFSYNNKELIINETVPNRFSPKSPDKAHLNLHINSLELGDSAVYFCASSQQNSPLHFGNGTRLTVT.

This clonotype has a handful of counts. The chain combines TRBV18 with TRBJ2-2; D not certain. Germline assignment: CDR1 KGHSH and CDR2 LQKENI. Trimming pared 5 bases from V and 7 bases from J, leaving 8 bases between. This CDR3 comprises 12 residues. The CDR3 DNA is TGTGCCAGCTCAATGTTGATCGGGGAGCTGTTTTTT. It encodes CASSMLIGELFF.

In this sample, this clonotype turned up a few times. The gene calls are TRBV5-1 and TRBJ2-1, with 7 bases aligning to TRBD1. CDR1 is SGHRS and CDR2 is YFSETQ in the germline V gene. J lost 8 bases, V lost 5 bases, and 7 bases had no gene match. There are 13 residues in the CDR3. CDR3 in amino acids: CASSYDRADEQFF. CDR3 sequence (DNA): TGCGCCAGCAGTTACGACAGGGCCGATGAGCAGTTCTTC.

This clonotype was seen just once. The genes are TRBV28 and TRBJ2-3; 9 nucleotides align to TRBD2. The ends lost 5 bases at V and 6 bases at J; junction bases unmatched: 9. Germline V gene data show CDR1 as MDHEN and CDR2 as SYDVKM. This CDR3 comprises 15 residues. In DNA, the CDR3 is TGTGCCAGCAGTCCCCCGGGACTAGCTTCGGATACGCAGTATTTT. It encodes CASSPPGLASDTQYF.

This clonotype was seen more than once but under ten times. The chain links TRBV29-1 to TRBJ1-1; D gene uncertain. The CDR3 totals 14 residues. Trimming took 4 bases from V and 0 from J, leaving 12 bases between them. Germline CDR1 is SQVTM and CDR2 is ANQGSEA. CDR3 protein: CSVVRNSMNTEAFF. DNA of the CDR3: TGCAGCGTTGTGCGAAACAGCATGAACACTGAAGCTTTCTTT.

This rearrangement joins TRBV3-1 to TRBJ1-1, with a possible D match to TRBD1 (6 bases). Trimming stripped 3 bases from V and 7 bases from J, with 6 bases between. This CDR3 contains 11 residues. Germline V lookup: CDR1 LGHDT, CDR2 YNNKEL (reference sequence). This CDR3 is CASSQTGEAFF. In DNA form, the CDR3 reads TGTGCCAGCAGCCAGACAGGTGAAGCTTTCTTT.

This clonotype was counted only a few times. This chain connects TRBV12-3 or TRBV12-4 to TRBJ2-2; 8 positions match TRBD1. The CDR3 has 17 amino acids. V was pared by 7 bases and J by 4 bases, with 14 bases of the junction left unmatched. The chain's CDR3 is CASTLAGTGSVTGELFF. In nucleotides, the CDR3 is TGTGCCAGCACCCTCGCCGGGACAGGCTCGGTCACCGGGGAGCTGTTTTTT.

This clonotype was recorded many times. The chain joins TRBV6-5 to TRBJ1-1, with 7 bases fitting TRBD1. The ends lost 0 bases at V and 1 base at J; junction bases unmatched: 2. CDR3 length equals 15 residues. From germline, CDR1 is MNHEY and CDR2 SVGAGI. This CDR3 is CASSYSGTANTEAFF. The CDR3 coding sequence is TGTGCCAGCAGTTACTCGGGGACAGCGAACACTGAAGCTTTCTTT.

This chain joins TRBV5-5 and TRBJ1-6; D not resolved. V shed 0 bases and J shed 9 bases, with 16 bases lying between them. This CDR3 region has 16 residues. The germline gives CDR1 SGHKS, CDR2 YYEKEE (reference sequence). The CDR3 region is CASSLEATRVGSPLHF. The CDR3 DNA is TGTGCCAGCAGCTTGGAAGCAACGAGAGTAGGTTCACCCCTCCACTTT.

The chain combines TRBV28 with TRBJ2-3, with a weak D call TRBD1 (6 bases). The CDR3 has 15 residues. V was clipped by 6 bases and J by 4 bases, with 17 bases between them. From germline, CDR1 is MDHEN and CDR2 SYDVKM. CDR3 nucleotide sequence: TGTGCCAGCAGAGATACAGGGCTGGGGCCAGATACGCAGTATTTT. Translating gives CASRDTGLGPDTQYF.

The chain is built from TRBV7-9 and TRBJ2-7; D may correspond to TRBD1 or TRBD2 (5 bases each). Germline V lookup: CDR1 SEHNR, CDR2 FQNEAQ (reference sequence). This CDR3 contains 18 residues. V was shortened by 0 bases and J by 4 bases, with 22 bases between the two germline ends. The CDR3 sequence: CASSLALPHGTSQYEQYF. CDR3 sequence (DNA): TGTGCCAGCAGCTTAGCCCTCCCCCATGGGACGAGTCAGTACGAGCAGTACTTC.

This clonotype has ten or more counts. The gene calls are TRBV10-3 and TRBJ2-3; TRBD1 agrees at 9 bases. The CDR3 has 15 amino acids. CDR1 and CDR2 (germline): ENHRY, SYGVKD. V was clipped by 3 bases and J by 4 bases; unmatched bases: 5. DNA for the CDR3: TGTGCCATCAGTGAAGGTACAGGGGGCGCAGATACGCAGTATTTT. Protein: CAISEGTGGADTQYF.

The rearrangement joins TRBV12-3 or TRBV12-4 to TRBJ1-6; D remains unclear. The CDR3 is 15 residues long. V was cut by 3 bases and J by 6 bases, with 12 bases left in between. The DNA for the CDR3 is TGTGCCAGCAGTTTCGCAGGTACAATTAATTCACCCCTCCACTTT. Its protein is CASSFAGTINSPLHF.

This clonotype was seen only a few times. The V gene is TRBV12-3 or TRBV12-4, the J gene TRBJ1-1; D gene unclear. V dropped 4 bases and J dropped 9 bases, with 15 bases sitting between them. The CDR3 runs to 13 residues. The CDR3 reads CASSYVVSEKAFF. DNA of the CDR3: TGTGCCAGCAGTTACGTTGTTAGCGAGAAAGCTTTCTTT.

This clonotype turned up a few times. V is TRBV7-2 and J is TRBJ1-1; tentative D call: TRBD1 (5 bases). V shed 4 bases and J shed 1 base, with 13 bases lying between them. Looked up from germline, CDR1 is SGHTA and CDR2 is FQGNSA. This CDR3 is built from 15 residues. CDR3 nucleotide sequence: TGTGCCAGCAGCTACGGGGCCCCCCGGAACACTGAAGCTTTCTTT. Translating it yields CASSYGAPRNTEAFF.

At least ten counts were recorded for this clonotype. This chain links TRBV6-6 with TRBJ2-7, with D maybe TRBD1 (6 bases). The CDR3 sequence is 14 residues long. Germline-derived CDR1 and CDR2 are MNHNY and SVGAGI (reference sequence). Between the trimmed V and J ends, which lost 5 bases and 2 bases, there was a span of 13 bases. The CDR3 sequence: CASSPTTGPYEQYF. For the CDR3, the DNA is TGTGCCAGCAGTCCCACGACAGGTCCCTACGAGCAGTACTTC.